This T cell receptor (beta chain) stems from a study of regulatory T cells in long-lasting Graves disease. Time point indicated: persistent/refractory GD, antithyroid drugs over 5 years with positive TRAb. PBMC RNA served as the TCR library source. With iRepertoire HTBI primers and Arm-PCR of CDR3 regions, TCR beta libraries were built. TCRdb processed the multiplex PCR reads anew with MiXCR; each CDR3 protein has one entry. The sample lists roughly 400,000 distinct CDR3 sequences, around 21% seen once, with less than 25% in the top ten. CDR3 length equals 16 residues. J was trimmed by 4 bases and V by 5 bases; bases with no gene match: 13. Germline V gives CDR1 SEHNR, CDR2 FQNEAQ (reference sequence).

The specimen was peripheral blood mononuclear cells (PBMCs), collected when the disease was refractory, from a patient treated with antithyroid drugs. This receptor was identified in a female donor with Graves disease. The J gene is TRBJ2-5, the V gene TRBV7-9; 7 nucleotides align to TRBD1. The CDR3 coding sequence is TGTGCCAGCAGCGTACGAACAGGGGTTGATCTAGAGACCCAGTACTTC. Its protein product is CASSVRTGVDLETQYF.